This T cell receptor beta chain was profiled in a study of blood T cell repertoires in COVID-19. Germline trimming cut 6 bases from V and 3 bases from J; bases unmatched to any gene: 11. Germline CDR1 LNHDA, CDR2 SQIVND (reference sequence). This CDR3 is 16 amino acids long. Per the authors' pipeline: Amplification of reference gene primers provided the estimated nucleated cell counts. The protocol was immunoSEQ multiplex PCR, while the TCRdb copy is restricted to in-frame clones and leaves out a portion. V, J and clone size derive from that table, while D and trimming were established from the DNA sequence. The sample holds around 260,000 clones; about 89% are singletons and the top ten take over 1.2%.

The sequenced sample was peripheral blood. The receptor comes from a woman in her 40s who had recovered from COVID-19. The chain couples TRBV19 to TRBJ1-3; 7 nucleotides agree with TRBD1. The chain's CDR3 is CASSADREGVGNTIYF. In DNA, the CDR3 is TGTGCCAGTAGCGCAGACAGGGAAGGAGTTGGAAACACCATATATTTT.